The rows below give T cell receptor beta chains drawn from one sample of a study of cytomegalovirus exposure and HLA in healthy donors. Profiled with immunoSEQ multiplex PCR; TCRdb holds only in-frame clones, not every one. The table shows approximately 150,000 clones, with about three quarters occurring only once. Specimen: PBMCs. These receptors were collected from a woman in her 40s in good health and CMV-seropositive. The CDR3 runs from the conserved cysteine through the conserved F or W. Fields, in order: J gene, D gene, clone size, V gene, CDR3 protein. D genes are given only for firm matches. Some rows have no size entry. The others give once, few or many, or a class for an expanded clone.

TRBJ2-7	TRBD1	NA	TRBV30	CAWGGQGAGEQYF
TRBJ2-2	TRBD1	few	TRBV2	CASRVGTGASGELFF
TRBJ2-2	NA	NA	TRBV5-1	CASSPGGTNTGELFF
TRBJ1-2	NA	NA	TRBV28	CASSLQGNGYTF
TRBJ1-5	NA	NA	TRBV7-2	CASSLLGGSNQPQHF
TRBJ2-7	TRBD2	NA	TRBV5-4	CASSLSSGRAGYEQYF
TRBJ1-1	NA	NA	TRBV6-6	CASSYSQGWYTEAFF
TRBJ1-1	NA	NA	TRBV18	CASSPPTPNTEAFF
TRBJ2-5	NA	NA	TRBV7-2	CASSGREARETQYF
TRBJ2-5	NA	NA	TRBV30	CAWRLTGQETQYF
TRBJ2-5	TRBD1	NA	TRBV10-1	CASSEGTGGTREQYF
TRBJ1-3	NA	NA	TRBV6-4	CASRLKNYRDTLFGNTIYF
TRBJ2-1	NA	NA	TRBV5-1	CASSLRALATSSYNEQFF
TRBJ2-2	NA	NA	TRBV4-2	CASSQAPQTNTGELFF
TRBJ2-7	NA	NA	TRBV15	CATSRGSDEQYF
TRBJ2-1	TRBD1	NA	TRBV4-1	CASSRGQGPYNEQFF
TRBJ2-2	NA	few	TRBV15	CATSARRQGELFF
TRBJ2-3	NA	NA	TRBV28	CASRKSSTGTQYF
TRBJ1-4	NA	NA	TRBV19	CASSPRYSSGEKLFF
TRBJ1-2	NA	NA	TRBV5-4	CASSFKGGKGYGYTF
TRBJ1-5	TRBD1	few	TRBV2	CASSDPGQGAQPQHF
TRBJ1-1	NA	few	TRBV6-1	CASSEASGVPEAFF
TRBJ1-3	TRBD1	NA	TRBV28	CASSPGQALSGNTIYF
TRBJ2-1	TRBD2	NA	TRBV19	CAVSGRAVNEQFF
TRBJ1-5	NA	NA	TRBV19	CASSISPNQPQHF
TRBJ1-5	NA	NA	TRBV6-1	CASSEAAYYQPQHF
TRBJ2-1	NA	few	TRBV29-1	CSVELRDNEQFF
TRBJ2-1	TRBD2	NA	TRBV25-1	CASSWTSSYNEQFF
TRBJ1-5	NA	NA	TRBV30	CAWSIGFNQPQHF
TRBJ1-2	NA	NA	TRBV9	CASSAGGSAALYGYTF
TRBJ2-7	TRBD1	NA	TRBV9	CASSVVGQGINEQYF
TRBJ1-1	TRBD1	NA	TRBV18	CASSAGTGGRNTEAFF
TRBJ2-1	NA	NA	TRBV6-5	CASSAYRMNEQFF
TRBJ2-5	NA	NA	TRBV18	CASSPYSLETQYF
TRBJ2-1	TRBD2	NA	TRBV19	CASSHPGTSGRSLGNEQFF
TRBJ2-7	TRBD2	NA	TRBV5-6	CASSLRLAGGPDEQYF
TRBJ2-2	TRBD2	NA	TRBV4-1	CASSQEAIAGGTGELFF
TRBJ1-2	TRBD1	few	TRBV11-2	CASSPGDSNTYGYTF
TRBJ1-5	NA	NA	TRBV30	CAWSTGQSNQPQHF
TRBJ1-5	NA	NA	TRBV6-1	CASSEAGLDNQPQHF